This entry lists 11 T cell receptor beta chains sequenced from one sample in a study of T-cell memory formation after mild COVID-19. In TCRdb, the 5' RACE reads were re-called with MiXCR into one record per CDR3 protein. The sample contains 560,000 or so distinct CDR3 sequences, 15% to 20% of which appear only once. The sequencing input was PBMCs or a T cell subset sorted from them (not recorded which). The origin of the receptors is an adult woman who had mild COVID-19 (a few samples of this study predate the infection). Cell type and time point are not known.

The chain links TRBV7-9 to TRBJ2-1; either TRBD1 or TRBD2 may supply D (5 bases each). CDR3 size: 15 residues. Trimming removed 5 bases from V and 7 bases from J, with 18 bases in between. Germline lookup yields CDR1 SEHNR and CDR2 FQNEAQ (reference sequence). As DNA, the CDR3 is TGTGCCAGCAGCCCCGAGGGGCCCAGGGTAAATGAGCAGTTCTTC. It encodes CASSPEGPRVNEQFF.

In DNA, the CDR3 is TGTGCCAGCAGCTTGTATACGGACAGGGGTGATGAAAAACTGTTTTTT. Translation: CASSLYTDRGDEKLFF. The chain employs TRBV5-5 and TRBJ1-4; 9 bases match TRBD1. CDR3 length: 16 amino acids. Germline trimming cut 1 base from V and 6 bases from J; bases unmatched to any gene: 7. Germline lookup yields CDR1 SGHKS and CDR2 YYEKEE (reference sequence).

Only a few counts were recorded for this clonotype. J is TRBJ2-7 and V is TRBV6-5, with 11 bases lining up with TRBD2. The CDR3 loop spans 15 amino acids. V was clipped by 6 bases and J by 0 bases; unmatched bases: 4. Germline lookup yields CDR1 MNHEY and CDR2 SVGAGI. Written as DNA, the CDR3 is TGTGCCAGCAGAGGACTAGCGGGCAACTCCTACGAGCAGTACTTC. It is translated as CASRGLAGNSYEQYF.

This chain joins TRBV27 and TRBJ1-1; D is possibly TRBD1 (6 bases). CDR3 length: 16 residues. V was clipped by 5 bases and J by 0 bases, with 16 bases between them. Germline V gene sequence: CDR1 MNHEY, CDR2 SMNVEV (reference sequence). The CDR3 nucleotides read TGTGCCAGCAGTCCGCAGACAGGCGTACTGAACACTGAAGCTTTCTTT. Translated: CASSPQTGVLNTEAFF.

The V and J genes are TRBV20-1 and TRBJ1-2, with 7 bases matching TRBD1. With V trimmed by 7 bases and J by 2 bases, 7 bases remained unmatched. This CDR3 contains 13 residues. Germline V gives CDR1 DFQATT, CDR2 SNEGSKA (reference sequence). CDR3 amino acids: CSEAGTENYGYTF. The CDR3 DNA follows: TGCAGTGAAGCCGGGACAGAGAACTATGGCTACACCTTC.

The chain employs TRBV27 and TRBJ2-7; TRBD2 aligns across 8 bases. The CDR3 sequence is 14 residues long. The V segment lost 2 bases and the J segment 5 bases; nucleotides outside the gene matches: 5. Germline V gene data show CDR1 as MNHEY and CDR2 as SMNVEV (reference sequence). The CDR3 here is CASSLGAGGNEQYF. The CDR3 DNA is TGTGCCAGCAGTTTAGGGGCGGGGGGAAACGAGCAGTACTTC.

This rearrangement joins TRBV21-1 to TRBJ2-3; the DNA was not used to check the table's D call, TRBD2. TRBV21-1 is tagged as a pseudogene. The CDR3 consists of 14 residues. CDR3 sequence reads: CASSKGLGTDTQYF. CDR3 in DNA: TGTGCCAGCAGCAAGGGACTAGGGACAGATACGCAGTATTTT.

The CDR3 here is CASSTSGTGGGETQYF. CDR3 in DNA: TGTGCCAGCAGCACCTCCGGGACAGGGGGCGGGGAGACCCAGTACTTC. The chain links TRBV7-9 to TRBJ2-5; 12 nucleotides align to TRBD1. After removal of 5 bases from V and 5 bases from J, the junction contained 9 bases not matched to a gene. CDR1 is SEHNR, CDR2 FQNEAQ, per germline (reference sequence). The CDR3 is 16 amino acids.

This clonotype was counted only a few times. The CDR3 DNA follows: TGTGCCAGCTCACCATTGACAGGGGAGAACACTGAAGCTTTCTTT. Its translation: CASSPLTGENTEAFF. The chain recombines TRBV18 with TRBJ1-1, with 8 bases lining up with TRBD1. V lost 2 bases, J lost 1 base, and 3 bases stayed unmatched. The germline CDR1 and CDR2 sequences are KGHSH and LQKENI. There are 15 residues in the CDR3. The full variable domain, rest sourced from reference TRBV18 and TRBJ1-1, is NAGVMQNPRHLVRRRGQEARLRCSPMKGHSHVYWYRQLPEEGLKFMVYLQKENIIDESGMPKERFSAEFPKEGPSILRIQQVVRGDSAAYFCASSPLTGENTEAFFGQGTRLTVV.

This clonotype turned up a few times. The chain couples TRBV7-2 to TRBJ2-2; 8 bases line up with TRBD1. The CDR3 loop spans 16 amino acids. V dropped 4 bases and J dropped 0; count of bases not matched to a gene: 4. The germline V gene has CDR1 SGHTA and CDR2 FQGNSA. CDR3 DNA sequence: TGTGCCAGCAGCTCCCGGACAGGGTCGAACACCGGGGAGCTGTTTTTT. Translating gives CASSSRTGSNTGELFF.

Many counts were recorded for this clonotype. The CDR3 nucleotides read TGTGCCAGCAGAAGCACAGGTGTGGGTCAGCCCCAGCATTTT. The encoded protein is CASRSTGVGQPQHF. The chain combines TRBV6-5 with TRBJ1-5; a possible D gene is TRBD1 (5 bases). Looked up from germline, CDR1 is MNHEY and CDR2 is SVGAGI. This CDR3 has 14 amino acids. The V end lost 6 bases, the J end lost 6 bases, and 15 bases lay between the germline ends.